This TCR beta chain was identified in a study of T cell responses to AZD1222 COVID-19 vaccine. Study at large: Investigators merged groups given second doses at roughly 4 or roughly 12 weeks. Findings and limits, study-wide: The donors showed a predominance of white British ancestry and of females, with possible underestimation of clonal diversity. A reported finding is that nearly half of spike-specific TCRs target unmutated variant regions. After the peak T cell response, and only then, were repertoires sampled.

Concerning this clone: Its target is not known.

Here immunoSEQ multiplex PCR was the method, and the copy in TCRdb shows in-frame clones only, minus some. The sample contains tens of thousands of clones, 65% to 80% of which appear only once. This TCR derives from an adult in good health. The sample consisted of peripheral blood, taken on day 0 of AZD1222 vaccination.

As DNA, the CDR3 is TGTGCCAGCAGGGAGACAGGGGCTGGCACCGGGGAGCTGTTTTTT. This codes for CASRETGAGTGELFF. This chain links TRBV6-5 with TRBJ2-2; TRBD1 agrees at 8 bases. V was clipped by 6 bases and J by 4 bases; unmatched bases: 7. The CDR3 covers 15 residues. Germline CDR1 and CDR2: MNHEY and SVGAGI.